This T cell receptor beta chain stems from a study of blood T cell repertoires in COVID-19. The wider study: Samples of COVID-19 (acute and convalescent) were obtained from the United States, Italy and Spain. PBMCs, B-cell-depleted T cells, or T cells were the source of the cDNA or gDNA that made up the material.

With V trimmed by 3 bases and J by 12 bases, 10 bases remained unmatched. CDR3 length equals 13 residues. Clones were sequenced by immunoSEQ multiplex PCR, and TCRdb holds only the in-frame ones, with some missing. The table records fewer than 450,000 clones, around nine tenths of them present only once. Material for sequencing was peripheral blood. The chain has TRBV12-3 or TRBV12-4 and TRBJ1-1; 7 bases match TRBD1. The clonotype comes from a woman in her 70s with COVID-19, enrolled during active disease. The CDR3 region has the DNA TGTGCCAGCAGTTTGCCGGGACAGATGGTAACTTTCTTT. Its protein product is CASSLPGQMVTFF.